The source of this T cell receptor beta chain is a study of T cell repertoires in cytomegalovirus infection. Study-wide context: It was the public TCR beta signatures that indicated both CMV infection and matching HLA type.

As concerns this clonotype: The target antigen is unknown.

TCRdb called the reads again in MiXCR, with one record for every CDR3 protein. Of hundreds of thousands of distinct CDR3 sequences listed, 33% are singletons. General study findings and limits: In two of eight donors, the top clonotype was HLA-C-restricted CMV-specific.

The CDR3 totals 13 residues. V was shortened by 3 bases and J by 1 base, with 6 bases between the two germline ends. In germline, CDR1 is LNHDA, CDR2 SQIVND (reference sequence). Sequencing was performed on cultured PBMCs, taken from culture after CMV antigen stimulation. The clonotype comes from a human donor in good health (CMV status not recorded). Some clones in this sample may be carry-over from other donors' samples. The V and J genes are TRBV19 and TRBJ1-1, with unresolved D. CDR3 sequence: CASSIRRNTEAFF. Written as DNA, the CDR3 is TGTGCCAGTAGTATCCGTAGGAACACTGAAGCTTTCTTT.